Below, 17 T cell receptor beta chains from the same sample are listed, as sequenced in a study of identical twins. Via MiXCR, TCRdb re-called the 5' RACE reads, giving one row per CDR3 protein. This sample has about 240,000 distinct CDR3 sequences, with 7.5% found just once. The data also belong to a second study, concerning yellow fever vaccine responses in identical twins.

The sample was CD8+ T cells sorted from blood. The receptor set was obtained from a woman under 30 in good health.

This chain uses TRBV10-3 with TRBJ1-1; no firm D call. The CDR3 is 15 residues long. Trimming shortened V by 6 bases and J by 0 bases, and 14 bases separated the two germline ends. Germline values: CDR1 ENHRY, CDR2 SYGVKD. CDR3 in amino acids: CAISRGGDLNTEAFF. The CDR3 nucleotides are TGTGCCATCAGCCGAGGTGGGGATTTGAACACTGAAGCTTTCTTT.

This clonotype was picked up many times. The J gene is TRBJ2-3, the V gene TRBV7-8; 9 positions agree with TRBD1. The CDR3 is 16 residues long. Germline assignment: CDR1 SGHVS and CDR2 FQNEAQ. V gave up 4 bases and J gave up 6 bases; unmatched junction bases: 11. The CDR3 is CASSSSGTGQMDTQYF. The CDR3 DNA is TGTGCCAGCAGCTCCTCCGGGACAGGGCAGATGGATACGCAGTATTTT.

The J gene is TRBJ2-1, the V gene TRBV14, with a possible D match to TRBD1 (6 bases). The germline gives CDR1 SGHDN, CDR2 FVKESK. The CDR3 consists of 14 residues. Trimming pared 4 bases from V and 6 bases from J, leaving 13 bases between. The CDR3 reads CASSPRDTSNEQFF. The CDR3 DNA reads TGTGCCAGCAGCCCCCGGGACACCTCCAATGAGCAGTTCTTC.

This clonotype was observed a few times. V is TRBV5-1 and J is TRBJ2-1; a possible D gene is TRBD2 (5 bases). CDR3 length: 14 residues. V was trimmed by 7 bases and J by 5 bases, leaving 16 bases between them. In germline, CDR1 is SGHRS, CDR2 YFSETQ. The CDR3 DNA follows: TGCGCCAGCCGAAATAGCGCGACTCACAATGAGCAGTTCTTC. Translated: CASRNSATHNEQFF.

The CDR3 protein is CASSLRPEGTDTQYF. CDR3 sequence (DNA): TGTGCCAGCAGCTTACGACCGGAGGGGACAGATACGCAGTATTTT. V usage is TRBV7-9 and J usage is TRBJ2-3; tentatively, D is TRBD2 (6 bases). Germline-derived CDR1 and CDR2 are SEHNR and FQNEAQ (reference sequence). V shed 2 bases and J shed 3 bases, with 12 bases lying between them. The CDR3 has 15 residues. Looking up the rest from reference TRBV7-9 and TRBJ2-3 gives the full variable domain: DTGVSQNPRHKITKRGQNVTFRCDPISEHNRLYWYRQTLGQGPEFLTYFQNEAQLEKSRLLSDRFSAERPKGSFSTLEIQRTEQGDSAMYLCASSLRPEGTDTQYFGPGTRLTVL.

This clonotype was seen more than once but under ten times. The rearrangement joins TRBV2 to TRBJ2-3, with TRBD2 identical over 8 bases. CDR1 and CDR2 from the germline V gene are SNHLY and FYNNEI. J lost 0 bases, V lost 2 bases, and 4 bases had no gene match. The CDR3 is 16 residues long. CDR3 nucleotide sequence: TGTGCCAGCAGTGAATTCCTAGCGGGTAGCACAGATACGCAGTATTTT. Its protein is CASSEFLAGSTDTQYF.

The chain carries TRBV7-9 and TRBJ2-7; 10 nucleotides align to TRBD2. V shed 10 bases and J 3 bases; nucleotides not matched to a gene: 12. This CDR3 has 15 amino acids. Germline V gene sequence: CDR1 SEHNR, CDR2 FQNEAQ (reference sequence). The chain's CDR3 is CAIGTSEKGGYEQYF. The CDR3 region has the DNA TGTGCCATCGGGACTAGCGAAAAAGGAGGCTACGAGCAGTACTTC.

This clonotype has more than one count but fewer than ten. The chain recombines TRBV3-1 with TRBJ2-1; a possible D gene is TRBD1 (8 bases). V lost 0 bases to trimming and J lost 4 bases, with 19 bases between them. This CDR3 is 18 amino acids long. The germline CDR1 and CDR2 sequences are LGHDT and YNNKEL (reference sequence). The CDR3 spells CASSQEGGPGGQYNEQFF. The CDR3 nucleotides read TGTGCCAGCAGCCAAGAGGGGGGGCCAGGGGGCCAGTACAATGAGCAGTTCTTC.

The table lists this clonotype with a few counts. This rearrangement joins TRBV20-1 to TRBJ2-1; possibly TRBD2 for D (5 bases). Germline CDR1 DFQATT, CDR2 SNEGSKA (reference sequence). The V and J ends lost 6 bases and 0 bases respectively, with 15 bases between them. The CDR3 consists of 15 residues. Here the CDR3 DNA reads TGCAGTGCCCTTCAGCGGTCGAGCTCCTACAATGAGCAGTTCTTC. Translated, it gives CSALQRSSSYNEQFF.

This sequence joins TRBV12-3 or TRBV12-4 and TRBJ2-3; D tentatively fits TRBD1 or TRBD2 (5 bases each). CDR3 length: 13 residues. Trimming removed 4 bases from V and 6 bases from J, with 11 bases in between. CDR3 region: CASSSTGADTQYF. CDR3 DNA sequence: TGTGCCAGCAGTTCGACCGGGGCGGATACGCAGTATTTT.

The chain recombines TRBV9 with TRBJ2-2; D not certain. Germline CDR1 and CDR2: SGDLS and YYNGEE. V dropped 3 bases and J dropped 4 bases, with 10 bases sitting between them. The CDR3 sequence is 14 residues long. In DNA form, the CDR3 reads TGTGCCAGCAGCGGTACATTGGGCACCGGGGAGCTGTTTTTT. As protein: CASSGTLGTGELFF.

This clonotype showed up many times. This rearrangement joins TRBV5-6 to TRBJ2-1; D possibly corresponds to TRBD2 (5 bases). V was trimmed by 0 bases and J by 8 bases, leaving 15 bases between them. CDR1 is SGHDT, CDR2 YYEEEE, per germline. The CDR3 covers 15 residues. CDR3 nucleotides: TGTGCCAGCAGCTTGGCTGAGCGAGGGCTCTATGAGCAGTTCTTC. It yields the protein CASSLAERGLYEQFF.

CDR3 amino acids: CASSLVTAFHEQYF. The CDR3 coding sequence is TGTGCCAGCAGCTTAGTGACCGCCTTTCACGAGCAGTACTTC. This sequence joins TRBV11-2 and TRBJ2-7, with D unresolved. V was clipped by 1 base and J by 5 bases, with 12 bases between them. This CDR3 spans 14 amino acids. Per the germline V gene, CDR1 is SGHAT and CDR2 is FQNNGV.

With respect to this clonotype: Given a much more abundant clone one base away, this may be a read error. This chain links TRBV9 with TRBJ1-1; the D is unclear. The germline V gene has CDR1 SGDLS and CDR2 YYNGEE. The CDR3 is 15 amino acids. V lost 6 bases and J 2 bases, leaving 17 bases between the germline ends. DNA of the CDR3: TGTGCCAGCACCCAAGAACCGATGGGTAACACTGAAGCTTTCTTT. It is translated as CASTQEPMGNTEAFF.

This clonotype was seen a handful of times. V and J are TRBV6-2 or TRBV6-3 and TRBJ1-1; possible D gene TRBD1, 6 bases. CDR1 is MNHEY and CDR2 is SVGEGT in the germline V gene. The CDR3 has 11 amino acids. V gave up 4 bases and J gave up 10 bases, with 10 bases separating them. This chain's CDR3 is CASSFPGVAFF. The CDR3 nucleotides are TGTGCCAGCAGTTTTCCAGGGGTAGCTTTCTTT.

The CDR3 sequence is CASSHRFTYEQYV. CDR3 DNA: TGTGCCAGCAGCCACAGGTTTACCTACGAGCAGTACGTC. The rearrangement uses TRBV7-9 and TRBJ2-7; the D gene is possibly TRBD1 (5 bases). The ends were cut back, 5 bases at V and 2 bases at J, with 10 bases in the middle. The CDR3 has 13 amino acids. Germline CDR1 SEHNR, CDR2 FQNEAQ (reference sequence).

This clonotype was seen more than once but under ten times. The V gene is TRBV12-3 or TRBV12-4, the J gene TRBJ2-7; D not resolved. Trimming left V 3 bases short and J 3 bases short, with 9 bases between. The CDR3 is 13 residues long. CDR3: CASSFRDNYEQYV. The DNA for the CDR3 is TGTGCCAGCAGTTTTCGAGACAACTACGAGCAGTACGTC.